What follows describes a single TCR beta chain. Its target is not known. Then a second PCR, running roughly 7 to 11 cycles, was carried out with a sample-barcoded 5' primer and a J-beta primer mix. TCRdb re-called the 5' RACE reads with MiXCR, one entry per CDR3 protein. The sample has 1.5 million to 2 million distinct CDR3 sequences; 49% are singletons. With 2 bases removed from V and 0 bases from J, the gap between germline ends came to 11 bases. Germline V gives CDR1 DFQATT, CDR2 SNEGSKA (reference sequence). This CDR3 has 15 residues. Peripheral blood was drawn, about 10 milliliters per donor. This sample is part of a study of blood T cells in healthy people across ages. Notes on the study in general: Across the age range, TCR beta diversity per million T cells fell in a roughly linear way. CMV status of donors was not determined, possibly confounding expanded clonotype changes. Whereas aged donors had fewer naive CD4+ cells, long-lived donors had more of them and higher diversity.

Sequences were obtained from blood. V usage is TRBV20-1 and J usage is TRBJ2-1; D unclear. This receptor was identified in a woman between 40 and 50 years old in good health. In DNA form, the CDR3 reads TGCAGTGCTAGACGGCGGAAAAGCTCCTACAATGAGCAGTTCTTC. This translates into CSARRRKSSYNEQFF.